A single sample is the source of the 11 T cell receptor beta chains below, sequenced in a study of glioma-infiltrating T cells after dendritic cell vaccination. The protocol was immunoSEQ multiplex PCR, while the TCRdb copy is restricted to in-frame clones and leaves out a portion. This sample has over 90,000 clones; approximately 81% occur once, and the top ten carry just under 3%. The specimen comprised blood, sampled before dendritic cell vaccination. Receptor source: a human donor with glioblastoma.

The chain has TRBV19 and TRBJ2-7, with D perhaps matching TRBD1 (5 bases). This CDR3 has 12 amino acids. V shed 1 base and J shed 5 bases, with 6 bases lying between them. Germline V CDR1 and CDR2: LNHDA, SQIVND (reference sequence). The CDR3 region is CASSIAGNEQYF. The CDR3, as DNA: TGTGCCAGTAGTATAGCAGGGAACGAGCAGTACTTC. The full variable domain, completed using reference TRBV19 and TRBJ2-7, is DGGITQSPKYLFRKEGQNVTLSCEQNLNHDAMYWYRQDPGQGLRLIYYSQIVNDFQKGDIAEGYSVSREKKESFPLTVTSAQKNPTAFYLCASSIAGNEQYFGPGTRLTVT.

This clone was counted between two and nine times. V gene TRBV6-1 combines with J gene TRBJ2-7; maybe TRBD1 (5 bases). Germline-derived CDR1 and CDR2 are MNHNS and SASEGT. The CDR3 runs to 16 residues. The V end was cut by 4 bases, the J end by 0 bases, with 16 bases between. CDR3 loop: CASSGPQATSSYEQYF. The CDR3 DNA reads as TGTGCCAGCAGTGGCCCACAGGCGACAAGCTCCTACGAGCAGTACTTC.

The chain couples TRBV29-1 to TRBJ1-2; D gene ambiguous. Germline V gene sequence: CDR1 SQVTM, CDR2 ANQGSEA. The CDR3 loop spans 14 amino acids. Trimming removed 0 bases at V and 5 bases at J, with 13 bases between. CDR3 nucleotide sequence: TGCAGCGTTGAAGATCCACAGAGTGGGTATGGCTACACCTTC. Translating it yields CSVEDPQSGYGYTF.

The rearrangement links TRBV4-2 to TRBJ1-2, with D maybe TRBD1 (5 bases). CDR1 is LGHNA, CDR2 YNFKEQ, per germline. Trimming shortened V by 1 base and J by 4 bases, and 10 bases separated the two germline ends. The CDR3 covers 14 residues. The CDR3 reads CASSQVTETYGYTF. In DNA, the CDR3 is TGTGCCAGCAGCCAAGTGACAGAAACCTATGGCTACACCTTC.

With respect to this clone: Compared with germline, one end of the junction differs, possibly owing to a read error. This specimen includes other DNA sequences encoding the same CDR3. This chain joins TRBV7-8 and TRBJ2-7, with 15 bases identical to TRBD2. The CDR3 has 14 residues. Germline V gives CDR1 SGHVS, CDR2 FQNEAQ. The CDR3 nucleotides are TGCGCCAGCAGCCCTGGGACTAGCGGGGGGGAGCAGTACTTC. This gives the protein CASSPGTSGGEQYF.

The J gene is TRBJ1-3, the V gene TRBV5-1; D gene uncertain. Germline V gene data show CDR1 as SGHRS and CDR2 as YFSETQ. The CDR3 is 17 residues long. Trimming removed 2 bases at V and 0 bases at J, with 15 bases between. CDR3 DNA: TGCGCCAGCAGCTTCTCCGGGGTGGAACTCTCTGGAAACACCATATATTTT. This encodes CASSFSGVELSGNTIYF.

This chain joins TRBV5-1 and TRBJ2-3, with D maybe TRBD2 (6 bases). CDR1 is SGHRS and CDR2 is YFSETQ in the germline V gene. The CDR3 is made up of 14 amino acids. Deletions cut 4 bases from V and 6 bases from J, with 15 bases between. In DNA form, the CDR3 reads TGCGCCAGCAGCATAGGGACTGGCAGTGATACGCAGTATTTT. Amino acids: CASSIGTGSDTQYF.

The V call is TRBV7-3, the J call TRBJ2-1; 9 bases fit TRBD2. The CDR3 spans 18 residues. V lost 4 bases to trimming and J lost 2 bases; unmatched junction nucleotides: 12. The germline V gene encodes CDR1 SGHTA and CDR2 FQGTGA. This CDR3 reads CASSSQEAGTSPYNEQFF. CDR3 DNA sequence: TGTGCCAGCAGCTCCCAGGAAGCCGGGACTAGCCCCTACAATGAGCAGTTCTTC.

The rearrangement joins TRBV7-6 to TRBJ1-6; D not resolved. V gave up 1 base and J gave up 6 bases, with 13 bases separating them. The CDR3 is 16 residues long. Germline-derived CDR1 and CDR2 are SGHVS and FNYEAQ. This chain's CDR3 is CASSLGTFPSNSPLHF. The CDR3 DNA is TGTGCCAGCAGCTTAGGAACGTTTCCCAGTAATTCACCCCTCCACTTT.

V is TRBV13 and J is TRBJ2-3, with 9 bases identical to TRBD2. Germline trimming cut 0 bases from V and 4 bases from J; bases unmatched to any gene: 5. The CDR3 has 16 amino acids. Germline V gene sequence: CDR1 PRHDT, CDR2 FYEKMQ (reference sequence). CDR3 in DNA: TGTGCCAGCAGCTTAGGGCTAGCGGGGAGGGCAGATACGCAGTATTTT. Translating it yields CASSLGLAGRADTQYF. Together with reference TRBV13 and TRBJ2-3, the CDR3 gives the full variable domain: AAGVIQSPRHLIKEKRETATLKCYPIPRHDTVYWYQQGPGQDPQFLISFYEKMQSDKGSIPDRFSAQQFSDYHSELNMSSLELGDSALYFCASSLGLAGRADTQYFGPGTRLTVL.

The genes are TRBV9 and TRBJ2-3, with TRBD2 matching 7 bases. The CDR3 sequence is 15 residues long. The germline gives CDR1 SGDLS, CDR2 YYNGEE. V shed 2 bases and J 4 bases; nucleotides not matched to a gene: 7. The CDR3 loop reads CASSVGAGVADTQYF. CDR3 sequence (DNA): TGTGCCAGCAGCGTTGGCGCGGGAGTGGCAGATACGCAGTATTTT.